This T cell receptor (beta chain) is drawn from a study of blood T cell repertoires in COVID-19. With V trimmed by 5 bases and J by 5 bases, 14 bases remained unmatched. This CDR3 is built from 16 residues. The germline CDR1 and CDR2 sequences are SQVTM and ANQGSEA. Repertoires were generated with immunoSEQ multiplex PCR, while TCRdb's copy carries only in-frame clones and drops some. The sample records some 270,000 clones, approximately 85% being singletons. This clonotype originated in a woman aged 30 to 39 who had recovered from COVID-19. The chain links TRBV29-1 to TRBJ2-1; TRBD1 agrees at 8 bases. The sequenced sample was PBMCs or T cells enriched from blood (not recorded which). The CDR3 sequence: CSVPLNRDRLDNEQFF. The DNA for the CDR3 is TGCAGCGTTCCCCTAAACCGGGACAGGCTGGACAATGAGCAGTTCTTC.